Each of the 14 T cell receptor beta chains below was sequenced from the same sample in a study of T cell responses to AZD1222 COVID-19 vaccine. Only in-frame clones appear in the TCRdb table, and some are missing; sequencing was by immunoSEQ multiplex PCR. The table has some 190,000 clones, approximately 92% seen once. Sequenced here: peripheral blood, sampled on day 0 of AZD1222 vaccination. These receptors all come from an adult in good health.

This chain joins TRBV12-3 or TRBV12-4 and TRBJ2-3, with D hard to call. V was trimmed by 2 bases and J by 4 bases, leaving 4 bases between them. The CDR3 has 12 amino acids. The CDR3 sequence: CASSLRADTQYF. CDR3 DNA sequence: TGTGCCAGCAGTTTAAGAGCAGATACGCAGTATTTT.

This clone turned up a few times. Other DNA sequences in the sample encode the same CDR3. This chain connects TRBV6-2 or TRBV6-3 to TRBJ2-5; no firm D call. Between the trimmed V and J ends, which lost 0 bases and 5 bases, there was a span of 1 base. Looked up from germline, CDR1 is MNHEY and CDR2 is SVGEGT. This CDR3 is built from 11 residues. CDR3 amino acids: CASSYSETQYF. CDR3 DNA: TGTGCCAGCAGTTACTCCGAGACCCAGTACTTC.

The rearrangement joins TRBV5-4 to TRBJ2-5; 9 bases match TRBD2. Germline V lookup: CDR1 SGHNT, CDR2 YYREEE (reference sequence). V gave up 3 bases and J gave up 1 base; unmatched junction bases: 4. CDR3 length equals 15 residues. The CDR3 region has the DNA TGTGCCAGCAGCTCGGTAGCGGGGGTCCAAGAGACCCAGTACTTC. Its protein product is CASSSVAGVQETQYF.

J is TRBJ2-3 and V is TRBV6-5; D might be TRBD1 (5 bases). Germline CDR1 and CDR2: MNHEY and SVGAGI. The CDR3 loop spans 13 amino acids. With 7 bases removed from V and 5 bases from J, the gap between germline ends came to 13 bases. In DNA form, the CDR3 reads TGTGCCAGCACCCTGAAGACAGAAGATACGCAGTATTTT. The encoded protein is CASTLKTEDTQYF.

The gene calls are TRBV11-1 and TRBJ1-4; D call uncertain. V lost 5 bases, J lost 7 bases, and 8 bases lay in between. Germline assignment: CDR1 SGHAT and CDR2 FQDESV (reference sequence). This CDR3 is 12 amino acids long. CDR3 protein: CASSARGEKLFF. CDR3 DNA: TGTGCCAGCAGCGCTAGAGGTGAAAAACTGTTTTTT.

The chain recombines TRBV5-8 with TRBJ1-1, with 11 bases aligning to TRBD1. The germline V gene has CDR1 SGHTS and CDR2 YDEGEE. The CDR3 extends over 16 amino acids. V lost 4 bases, J lost 5 bases, and 10 bases stayed unmatched. CDR3 in amino acids: CASSRGDRGMDTEAFF. The DNA for the CDR3 is TGTGCCAGCAGCCGGGGGGACAGGGGGATGGATACTGAAGCTTTCTTT.

The chain couples TRBV28 to TRBJ1-4, with D perhaps TRBD1 (6 bases). This CDR3 has 15 residues. The germline V gene encodes CDR1 MDHEN and CDR2 SYDVKM. V was shortened by 2 bases and J by 2 bases, with 9 bases between the two germline ends. CDR3 in amino acids: CASSLQGTTNEKLFF. In DNA, the CDR3 is TGTGCCAGCAGTTTACAGGGGACTACTAATGAAAAACTGTTTTTT.

This chain uses TRBV11-3 with TRBJ2-3, with TRBD2 identical over 14 bases. CDR3 size: 15 residues. V was pared by 5 bases and J by 5 bases, with 3 bases of the junction left unmatched. Germline V gene sequence: CDR1 SGHNT, CDR2 YENEEA. The CDR3 coding sequence is TGTGCCAGCAGCAGGGGACTAGCGGGGGAAGATACGCAGTATTTT. Its translation is CASSRGLAGEDTQYF.

This sequence joins TRBV9 and TRBJ2-3; 12 bases align to TRBD2. V lost 2 bases to trimming and J lost 6 bases; unmatched junction nucleotides: 4. This CDR3 comprises 15 residues. CDR1 is SGDLS and CDR2 is YYNGEE in the germline V gene. CDR3 nucleotides: TGTGCCAGCAGCGTGCAACTAGCGGGGGGCGATACGCAGTATTTT. This translates into CASSVQLAGGDTQYF.

On this clone itself: The same CDR3 arises from other DNA sequences in this sample as well. The genes are TRBV2 and TRBJ1-5, with D hard to call. Trimming removed 6 bases from V and 5 bases from J, with 5 bases in between. The CDR3 runs 11 residues. Germline V gives CDR1 SNHLY, CDR2 FYNNEI. In DNA form, the CDR3 reads TGTGCCAGCAGGAGGGATCAGCCCCAGCATTTT. Protein product: CASRRDQPQHF.

The rearrangement links TRBV29-1 to TRBJ2-3, with D possibly TRBD2 on 6 matching bases. This CDR3 is built from 13 residues. Trimming shortened V by 7 bases and J by 2 bases, and 13 bases separated the two germline ends. CDR1 SQVTM and CDR2 ANQGSEA come from the germline V gene. The CDR3, as DNA: TGCAGCGGCAGCCGGGACTTCACAGATACGCAGTATTTT. It encodes CSGSRDFTDTQYF.

The chain recombines TRBV6-6 with TRBJ1-6; D might be TRBD1 (5 bases). V was trimmed by 6 bases and J by 10 bases, leaving 13 bases between them. The CDR3 totals 13 residues. The germline CDR1 and CDR2 sequences are MNHNY and SVGAGI (reference sequence). The CDR3 DNA sequence: TGTGCCAGCAGCACGGGCTGGGGCTCACCCCTCCACTTT. Encoded protein: CASSTGWGSPLHF.

In nucleotides, the CDR3 is TGTGCCAGCAGCTTTGAGGACAGGGACCCCGATAATTCACCCCTCCACTTT. Its translation is CASSFEDRDPDNSPLHF. The chain combines TRBV7-9 with TRBJ1-6, with 8 nucleotides matching TRBD1. Germline V CDR1 and CDR2: SEHNR, FQNEAQ (reference sequence). The CDR3 spans 17 residues. With 3 bases clipped from V and 5 bases from J, the junction kept 9 bases outside the gene matches.

J is TRBJ1-2 and V is TRBV6-1; 12 positions agree with TRBD1. Looked up from germline, CDR1 is MNHNS and CDR2 is SASEGT. This CDR3 has 18 amino acids. V was pared by 0 bases and J by 4 bases, with 9 bases of the junction left unmatched. CDR3 sequence: CASSEATGTGGAPYGYTF. The CDR3 DNA is TGTGCCAGCAGTGAAGCAACCGGGACAGGGGGCGCTCCCTATGGCTACACCTTC.